This TCR beta chain was retrieved from a study of beta chain features in type 1 diabetes. The wider study: There was similarity between patients and healthy donors in age, gender and cell yields. Findings of the study overall: Sequencing used cDNA, and cells with high TCR expression could therefore be over-represented.

Per donor, one heparinised blood draw averaged approximately 110 mL. Concerning this clone itself: Antigen specificity is unknown. Other DNA sequences in this specimen translate into the identical CDR3.

The CDR3 has 14 residues. Trimming took 6 bases from V and 4 from J; bases not matched to a gene: 2. Germline V gives CDR1 MNHEY, CDR2 SVGAGI. Sequencing targeted expressed TCRB transcripts, as all isolated RNA had been reverse transcribed. The average output of naive, central memory and regulatory T cell samples was approximately 3.6 million reads. Data came from immunoSEQ multiplex PCR; TCRdb stores just in-frame clones and leaves some out. The sample consists of just under 150,000 clones, 8% to 13% of them appearing once. Sequences were obtained from naive CD4+ T cells from blood. The sequence derives from a man in his late teens or twenties in good health. The genes are TRBV6-5 and TRBJ2-3; 12 nucleotides align to TRBD1. The CDR3 protein is CASRGTGGADTQYF. CDR3 coding DNA: TGTGCCAGCAGGGGGACAGGGGGCGCAGATACGCAGTATTTT.